Presented here are 18 T cell receptor beta chains from one specimen sequenced in a study of blood T cell repertoires in COVID-19. Using immunoSEQ multiplex PCR, the repertoire was profiled, and TCRdb retains in-frame clones only, with some absent. Of 60,000 or so clones in the sample, about 87% were seen once. Input material: peripheral blood. These receptors were taken from a man in his 60s with active or convalescent COVID-19.

This rearrangement joins TRBV5-1 to TRBJ2-7; TRBD2 might be the D (5 bases). This CDR3 is built from 14 residues. Germline V lookup: CDR1 SGHRS, CDR2 YFSETQ. V was trimmed by 0 bases and J by 3 bases, leaving 10 bases between them. CDR3 protein: CASSLAPEGYEQYF. The CDR3 bases are TGCGCCAGCAGCTTGGCACCTGAGGGCTACGAGCAGTACTTC.

The chain carries TRBV7-2 and TRBJ2-3, with D perhaps TRBD2 (5 bases). Germline V CDR1 and CDR2: SGHTA, FQGNSA. Between the trimmed V and J ends, which lost 2 bases and 0 bases, there was a span of 9 bases. This CDR3 has 15 amino acids. Here the CDR3 DNA reads TGTGCCAGCAGCTTATTCGGCGGGAGCACAGATACGCAGTATTTT. Amino acids: CASSLFGGSTDTQYF. The complete variable domain, with remaining parts taken from reference TRBV7-2 and TRBJ2-3, reads GAGVSQSPSNKVTEKGKDVELRCDPISGHTALYWYRQSLGQGLEFLIYFQGNSAPDKSGLPSDRFSAERTGGSVSTLTIQRTQQEDSAVYLCASSLFGGSTDTQYFGPGTRLTVL.

The chain links TRBV13 to TRBJ1-1; TRBD1 agrees at 8 bases. The CDR3 has 16 amino acids. From germline, CDR1 is PRHDT and CDR2 FYEKMQ (reference sequence). With 4 bases clipped from V and 0 bases from J, the junction kept 7 bases outside the gene matches. DNA of the CDR3: TGTGCCAGCAGCTCAGGGGGCTATTTGGTGAACACTGAAGCTTTCTTT. Its translation: CASSSGGYLVNTEAFF.

In nucleotides, the CDR3 is TGTGCCAGCAGCCAAGCTGAGACCCAGTACTTC. This translates into CASSQAETQYF. This chain joins TRBV14 and TRBJ2-5; no firm D call. In germline, CDR1 is SGHDN, CDR2 FVKESK. This CDR3 region has 11 residues. V lost 1 base and J 5 bases, leaving 2 bases between the germline ends.

V usage is TRBV3-1 (or the pseudogene TRBV3-2) and J usage is TRBJ2-1; possible D gene TRBD2, 5 bases. This CDR3 has 13 residues. Germline lookup yields CDR1 LGHDT and CDR2 YNNKEL (reference sequence). Trimming stripped 1 base from V and 10 bases from J, with 11 bases between. CDR3 residues: CASSQVTSGEQFF. The CDR3 DNA reads as TGTGCCAGCAGCCAAGTTACCTCGGGAGAGCAGTTCTTC.

The CDR3 nucleotides are TGTGCCAGCAGCGTGACAGGGTCCGGGCAGCCCCAGCATTTT. Protein product: CASSVTGSGQPQHF. This chain connects TRBV9 to TRBJ1-5; 7 bases are shared with TRBD1. V dropped 2 bases and J dropped 7; count of bases not matched to a gene: 6. This CDR3 is built from 14 residues. Germline values: CDR1 SGDLS, CDR2 YYNGEE.

The J gene is TRBJ2-7, the V gene TRBV6-5, with D uncertain. V was shortened by 7 bases and J by 1 base, with 14 bases between the two germline ends. Germline CDR1 reads MNHEY; CDR2 reads SVGAGI. This CDR3 is built from 14 residues. The CDR3 region has the DNA TGTGCCAGCACCCTGGAACTACCATCCTACGAGCAGTACTTC. This translates into CASTLELPSYEQYF.

In this sample, this clone turned up once. This chain links TRBV7-2 with TRBJ2-1; 8 positions match TRBD2. Germline V gives CDR1 SGHTA, CDR2 FQGNSA. J gave up 6 bases and V 5 bases, and 15 bases lay outside the gene matches. This CDR3 is built from 17 residues. The CDR3 spells CASSPVAGRRGGNEQFF. The CDR3 bases are TGTGCCAGCAGCCCGGTGGCCGGACGACGGGGGGGCAATGAGCAGTTCTTC.

The chain carries TRBV5-4 and TRBJ1-2, with D possibly TRBD1 on 6 matching bases. The germline V gene has CDR1 SGHNT and CDR2 YYREEE (reference sequence). Trimming took 0 bases from V and 4 from J, leaving 16 bases between them. This CDR3 is 16 amino acids long. In DNA, the CDR3 is TGTGCCAGCAGCTTGGCCGTGACAGGAACTCTCTATGGCTACACCTTC. This sequence encodes CASSLAVTGTLYGYTF.

V and J are TRBV18 and TRBJ2-5; no clear D gene. CDR1 is KGHSH, CDR2 LQKENI, per germline. V was pared by 3 bases and J by 5 bases, with 10 bases between. This CDR3 is built from 13 residues. This chain's CDR3 is CASSPRLVETQYF. CDR3 in DNA: TGTGCCAGCTCACCGCGACTGGTGGAGACCCAGTACTTC. The variable domain in full, completed from reference TRBV18 and TRBJ2-5, reads NAGVMQNPRHLVRRRGQEARLRCSPMKGHSHVYWYRQLPEEGLKFMVYLQKENIIDESGMPKERFSAEFPKEGPSILRIQQVVRGDSAAYFCASSPRLVETQYFGPGTRLLVL.

The rearrangement uses TRBV9 and TRBJ2-1, with TRBD2 identical over 7 bases. The V segment lost 0 bases and the J segment 7 bases; nucleotides outside the gene matches: 7. This CDR3 region has 15 residues. Germline V gene data show CDR1 as SGDLS and CDR2 as YYNGEE. This CDR3 is CASSVDPGGGNEQFF. The CDR3 region has the DNA TGTGCCAGCAGCGTAGACCCTGGGGGAGGGAATGAGCAGTTCTTC.

The chain has TRBV20-1 and TRBJ2-3; D remains ambiguous. Germline loops: CDR1 DFQATT, CDR2 SNEGSKA (reference sequence). V dropped 3 bases and J dropped 14 bases, with 6 bases sitting between them. This CDR3 is 8 amino acids long. The CDR3 nucleotides read TGCAGTGCTAGTTTGCGGTATTTT. Translated: CSASLRYF.

The chain carries TRBV2 and TRBJ1-3; possibly TRBD1 for D (6 bases). V was clipped by 6 bases and J by 2 bases, with 8 bases between them. This CDR3 has 13 residues. Germline CDR1 reads SNHLY; CDR2 reads FYNNEI. CDR3 sequence (DNA): TGTGCCAGCAGACAGGGCCCTGGAAACACCATATATTTT. This translates into CASRQGPGNTIYF.

In this sample, this clone turned up once. The J gene is TRBJ2-3, the V gene TRBV27; 12 bases are a match to TRBD2. This CDR3 contains 18 residues. Germline V gives CDR1 MNHEY, CDR2 SMNVEV (reference sequence). J was trimmed by 5 bases and V by 2 bases; bases with no gene match: 11. Here the CDR3 reads CASSLKGRLAGVVDTQYF. In nucleotides, the CDR3 is TGTGCCAGCAGTTTAAAAGGTCGACTAGCGGGAGTAGTAGATACGCAGTATTTT.

The chain combines TRBV10-3 with TRBJ1-2; no firm D call. Germline CDR1 is ENHRY and CDR2 is SYGVKD. The CDR3 runs to 15 residues. V shed 3 bases and J shed 5 bases, with 16 bases lying between them. The CDR3 nucleotides read TGTGCCATCAGTGACCCCCCCATCGGAGGTTATGGCTACACCTTC. It specifies CAISDPPIGGYGYTF.

The chain employs TRBV7-2 and TRBJ2-3, with D maybe TRBD2 (6 bases). V was shortened by 2 bases and J by 0 bases, with 15 bases between the two germline ends. The V gene's germline CDR1 is SGHTA and CDR2 FQGNSA. The CDR3 is 17 residues long. Here the CDR3 DNA reads TGTGCCAGCAGCTTACGTGGGGGGAGAGTCAGCACAGATACGCAGTATTTT. Amino acids: CASSLRGGRVSTDTQYF.

The chain recombines TRBV9 with TRBJ2-1; 8 nucleotides match TRBD2. Germline CDR1 and CDR2: SGDLS and YYNGEE. The CDR3 totals 15 residues. V shed 4 bases, J shed 6 bases, and the junction held 9 bases outside the gene matches. As DNA, the CDR3 is TGTGCCAGCAGCCCCCCACGGCGGGGGGCCAATGAGCAGTTCTTC. Its translation: CASSPPRRGANEQFF.

V usage is TRBV6-6 and J usage is TRBJ1-2; 10 bases align to TRBD1. This CDR3 has 15 residues. Trimming took 2 bases from V and 8 from J; bases not matched to a gene: 8. The V gene's germline CDR1 is MNHNY and CDR2 SVGAGI (reference sequence). The CDR3 DNA reads TGTGCCAGCAGTTACGCAACCGGGACAGGGGAGGGCTACACCTTC. Its protein product is CASSYATGTGEGYTF.